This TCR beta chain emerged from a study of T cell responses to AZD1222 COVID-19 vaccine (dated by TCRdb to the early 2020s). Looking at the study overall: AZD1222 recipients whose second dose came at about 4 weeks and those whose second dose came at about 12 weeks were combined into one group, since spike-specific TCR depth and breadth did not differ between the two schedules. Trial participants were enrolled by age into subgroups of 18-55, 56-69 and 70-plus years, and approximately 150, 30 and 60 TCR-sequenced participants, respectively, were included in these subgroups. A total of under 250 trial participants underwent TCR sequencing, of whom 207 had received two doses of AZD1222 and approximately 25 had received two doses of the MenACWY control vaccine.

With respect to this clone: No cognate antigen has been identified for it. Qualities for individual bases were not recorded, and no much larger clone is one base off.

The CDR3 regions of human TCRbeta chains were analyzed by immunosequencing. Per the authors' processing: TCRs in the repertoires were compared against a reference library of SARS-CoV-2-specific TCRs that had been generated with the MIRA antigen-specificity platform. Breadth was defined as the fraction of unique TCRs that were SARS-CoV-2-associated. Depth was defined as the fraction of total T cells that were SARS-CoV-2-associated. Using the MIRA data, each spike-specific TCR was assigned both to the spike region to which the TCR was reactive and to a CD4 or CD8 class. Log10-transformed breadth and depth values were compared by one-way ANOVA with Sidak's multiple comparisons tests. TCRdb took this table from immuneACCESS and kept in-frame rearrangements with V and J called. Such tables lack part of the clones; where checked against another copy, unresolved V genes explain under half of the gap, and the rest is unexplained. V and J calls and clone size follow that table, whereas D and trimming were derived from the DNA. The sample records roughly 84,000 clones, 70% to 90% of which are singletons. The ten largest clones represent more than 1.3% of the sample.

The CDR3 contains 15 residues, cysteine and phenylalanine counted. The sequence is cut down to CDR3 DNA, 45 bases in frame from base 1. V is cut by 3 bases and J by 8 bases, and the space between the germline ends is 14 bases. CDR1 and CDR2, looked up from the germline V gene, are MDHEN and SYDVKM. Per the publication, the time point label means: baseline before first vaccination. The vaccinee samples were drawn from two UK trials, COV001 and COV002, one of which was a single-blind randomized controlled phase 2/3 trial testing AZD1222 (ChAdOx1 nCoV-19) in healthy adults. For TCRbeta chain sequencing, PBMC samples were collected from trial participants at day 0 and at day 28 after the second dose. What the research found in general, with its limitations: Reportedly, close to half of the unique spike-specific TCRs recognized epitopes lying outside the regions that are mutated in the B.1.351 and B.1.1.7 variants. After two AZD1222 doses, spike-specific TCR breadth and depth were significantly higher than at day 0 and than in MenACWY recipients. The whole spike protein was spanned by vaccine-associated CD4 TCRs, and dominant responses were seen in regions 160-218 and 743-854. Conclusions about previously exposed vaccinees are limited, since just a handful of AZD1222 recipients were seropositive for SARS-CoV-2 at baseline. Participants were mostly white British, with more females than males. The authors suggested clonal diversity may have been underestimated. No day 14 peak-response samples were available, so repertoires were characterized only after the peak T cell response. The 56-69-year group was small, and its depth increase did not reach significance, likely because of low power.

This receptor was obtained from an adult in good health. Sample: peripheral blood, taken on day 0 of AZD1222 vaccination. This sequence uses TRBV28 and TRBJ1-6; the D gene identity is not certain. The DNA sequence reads TGTGCCAGCAGTTTCCTCTCCGGGGAGGATTCACCCCTCCACTTT. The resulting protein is CASSFLSGEDSPLHF.